This T cell receptor (beta chain) was sequenced during a study of shared clonotypes between healthy human individuals. Study outcomes and limitations: Richness estimates generally favored naive over memory subsets.

On this clone: Its matching antigen is unknown.

Clones were sequenced by immunoSEQ multiplex PCR, and TCRdb holds only the in-frame ones, with some missing. The sample lists a few million clones, less than 95% occurring once. Sequencing was performed on naive CD4+ T cells from PBMCs. Sample subset: CD45RA+ positively selected. The sequence was obtained from a young man in good health. Some clones in this sample may be carry-over from other donors' samples.

The CDR3 DNA follows: TGTGCCAGCAGCCCAATAGCGGGAGGTGGCACAGATACGCAGTATTTT. Translated: CASSPIAGGGTDTQYF. The chain has TRBV5-6 and TRBJ2-3; 10 nucleotides match TRBD2. The CDR3 loop spans 16 amino acids. The junction had 6 bases not matched to a gene; V was cut back by 4 bases and J by 1 base. Germline-derived CDR1 and CDR2 are SGHDT and YYEEEE.